This is a list of T cell receptor beta chains from one sample in a study of T cell responses to AZD1222 COVID-19 vaccine. Sequencing used immunoSEQ multiplex PCR; TCRdb keeps in-frame clones, though not all of them. The sample yields roughly 160,000 clones, around nine tenths seen once. The sequences come from peripheral blood, collected 28 days after the second AZD1222 dose. These receptors all come from an adult who received the AZD1222 COVID-19 vaccine. Both conserved end residues are part of each CDR3. The D gene is left open where the match is weak. Some rows mark clone size as missing; the rest say once, few, many or name a class of expanded clone.

TRBV15	NA	NA	TRBJ1-5	TGTGCCACCAGCGGGGACCCTCTCTCGGGACTGACAGCACCGTATAGCAATCAGCCCCAGCATTTT	CATSGDPLSGLTAPYSNQPQHF
TRBV27	NA	TRBD1	TRBJ2-7	TGTGCCAGCAGAGGGACAGGGGGCTCCTACGAGCAGTACTTC	CASRGTGGSYEQYF
TRBV7-2	NA	TRBD2	TRBJ2-3	TGTGCCAGCAGCTTAGCTAATACCGGGGGGTACACAGATACGCAGTATTTT	CASSLANTGGYTDTQYF
TRBV6-5	once	NA	TRBJ1-1	TGTGCCAGCAGTTCCAGGGGATCTGAAGCTTTCTTT	CASSSRGSEAFF
TRBV30	NA	NA	TRBJ1-5	TGTGCCTGGAGTAGCTCAGGGGGCAATCAGCCCCAGCATTTT	CAWSSSGGNQPQHF
TRBV10-1	few	NA	TRBJ1-3	TGCGCCAGCAGTGACAGGGGCGTAGGAAACACCATATATTTT	CASSDRGVGNTIYF
TRBV2	NA	TRBD1	TRBJ1-2	TGTGCCACACTAAGGACAGGGGGCTATGGCTACACCTTC	CATLRTGGYGYTF
TRBV2	NA	NA	TRBJ2-7	TGTGCCAGCAGCCCCCAGTCTGCCTACGAGCAGTACTTC	CASSPQSAYEQYF
TRBV7-2	once	NA	TRBJ1-2	TGTGCCAGCAGCTCGGACAGACTATTTTATGGCTACACCTTC	CASSSDRLFYGYTF
TRBV6-4	NA	NA	TRBJ1-1	TGTGCCAGCAGGGAAACGATAGAAGGGGCCAGTGAAGCTTTCTTT	CASRETIEGASEAFF